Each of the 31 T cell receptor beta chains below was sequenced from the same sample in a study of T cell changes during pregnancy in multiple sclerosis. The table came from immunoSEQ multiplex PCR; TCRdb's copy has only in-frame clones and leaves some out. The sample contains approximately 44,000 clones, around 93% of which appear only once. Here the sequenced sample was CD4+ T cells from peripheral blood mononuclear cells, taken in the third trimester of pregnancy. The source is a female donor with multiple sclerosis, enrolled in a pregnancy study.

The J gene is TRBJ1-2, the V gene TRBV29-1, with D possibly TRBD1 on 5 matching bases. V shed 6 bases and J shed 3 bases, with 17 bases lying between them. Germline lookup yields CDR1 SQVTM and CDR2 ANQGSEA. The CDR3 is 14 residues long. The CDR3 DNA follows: TGCAGCGTCACCCGGACATTTGGGGACTATGGCTACACCTTC. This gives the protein CSVTRTFGDYGYTF.

CDR3 sequence (DNA): TGTGCCAGCAGTTCTACAGGGGGCGAGAAGGAGACCCAGTACTTC. This translates into CASSSTGGEKETQYF. The chain combines TRBV5-4 with TRBJ2-5, with TRBD1 identical over 9 bases. In germline, CDR1 is SGHNT, CDR2 YYREEE (reference sequence). Losses at the gene ends were 5 bases for V and 5 bases for J; bases not matched to a gene: 10. This CDR3 has 15 residues.

The CDR3 DNA follows: TGTGCCAGCAGAGCGGACAGGTCTTCCTACAATGAGCAGTTCTTC. This codes for CASRADRSSYNEQFF. The rearrangement joins TRBV6-5 to TRBJ2-1; 7 nucleotides agree with TRBD1. CDR1 and CDR2 (germline): MNHEY, SVGAGI. V was pared by 6 bases and J by 1 base, with 6 bases of the junction left unmatched. The CDR3 extends over 15 amino acids.

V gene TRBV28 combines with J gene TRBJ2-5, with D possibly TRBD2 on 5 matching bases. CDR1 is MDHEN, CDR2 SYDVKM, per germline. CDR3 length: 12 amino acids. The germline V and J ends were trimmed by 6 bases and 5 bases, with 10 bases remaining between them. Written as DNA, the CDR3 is TGTGCCAGCAGGATCCCGGGGGAGACCCAGTACTTC. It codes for CASRIPGETQYF.

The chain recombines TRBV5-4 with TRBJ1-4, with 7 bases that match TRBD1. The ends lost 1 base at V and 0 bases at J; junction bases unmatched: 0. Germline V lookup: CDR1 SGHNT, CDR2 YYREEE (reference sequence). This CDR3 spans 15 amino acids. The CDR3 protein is CASSLQGATNEKLFF. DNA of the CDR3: TGTGCCAGCAGCTTGCAGGGGGCAACTAATGAAAAACTGTTTTTT.

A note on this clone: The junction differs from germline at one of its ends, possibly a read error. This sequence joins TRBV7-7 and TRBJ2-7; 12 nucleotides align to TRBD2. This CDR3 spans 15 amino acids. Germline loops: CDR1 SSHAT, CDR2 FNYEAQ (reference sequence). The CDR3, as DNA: TGTGCTAGCAGCCCCGGACTAGCGGGAACCTACGAGCAGTACTTC. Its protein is CASSPGLAGTYEQYF.

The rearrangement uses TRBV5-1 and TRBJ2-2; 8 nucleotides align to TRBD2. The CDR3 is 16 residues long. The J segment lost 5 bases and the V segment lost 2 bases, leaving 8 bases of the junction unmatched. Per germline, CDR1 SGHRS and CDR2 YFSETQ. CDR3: CASSFSGAGATGELFF. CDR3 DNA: TGCGCCAGCAGCTTTAGCGGGGCCGGGGCTACCGGGGAGCTGTTTTTT.

CDR3 nucleotides: TGTGCCAGCAGACCGCGGGACAGCCGAATCTACGAGCAGTACTTC. Translation: CASRPRDSRIYEQYF. The chain carries TRBV7-2 and TRBJ2-7; TRBD1 might be the D (7 bases). This CDR3 spans 15 amino acids. Germline CDR1 and CDR2: SGHTA and FQGNSA. V lost 6 bases to trimming and J lost 3 bases, with 18 bases between them.

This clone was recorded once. CDR3 coding DNA: TGTGCCAGTACAAACAGGGGGCGAGGAAACACCATATATTTT. Translating it yields CASTNRGRGNTIYF. The chain uses TRBV19 and TRBJ1-3; TRBD1 agrees at 9 bases. CDR3 length: 14 residues. Germline V CDR1 and CDR2: LNHDA, SQIVND (reference sequence). The V gene end was trimmed by 7 bases and the J gene end by 4 bases; junction bases not matched to a gene: 5.

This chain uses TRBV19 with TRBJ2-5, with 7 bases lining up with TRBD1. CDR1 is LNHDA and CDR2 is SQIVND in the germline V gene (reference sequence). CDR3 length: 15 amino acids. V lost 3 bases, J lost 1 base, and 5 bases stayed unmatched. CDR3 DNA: TGTGCCAGTAGTATTATGGCAGGGGGCCAAGAGACCCAGTACTTC. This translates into CASSIMAGGQETQYF.

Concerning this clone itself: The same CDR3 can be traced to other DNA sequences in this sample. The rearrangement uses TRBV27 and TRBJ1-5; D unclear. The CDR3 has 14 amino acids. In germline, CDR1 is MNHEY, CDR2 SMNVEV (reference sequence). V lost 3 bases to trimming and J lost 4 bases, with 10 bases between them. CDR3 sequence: CASSFRGPNQPQHF. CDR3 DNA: TGTGCCAGCAGTTTTAGAGGGCCTAATCAGCCCCAGCATTTT.

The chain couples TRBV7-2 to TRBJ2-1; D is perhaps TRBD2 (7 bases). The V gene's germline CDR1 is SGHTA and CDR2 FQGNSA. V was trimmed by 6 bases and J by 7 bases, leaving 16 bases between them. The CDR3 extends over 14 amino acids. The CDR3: CASSRGGGFNEQFF. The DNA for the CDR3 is TGTGCCAGCAGTCGCGGGGGCGGCTTTAATGAGCAGTTCTTC.

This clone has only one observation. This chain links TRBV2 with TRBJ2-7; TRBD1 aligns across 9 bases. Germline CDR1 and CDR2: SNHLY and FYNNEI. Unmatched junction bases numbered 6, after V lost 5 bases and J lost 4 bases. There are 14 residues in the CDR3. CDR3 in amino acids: CASSTTGGGYEQYF. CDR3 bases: TGTGCCAGCAGTACCACAGGGGGCGGTTACGAGCAGTACTTC.

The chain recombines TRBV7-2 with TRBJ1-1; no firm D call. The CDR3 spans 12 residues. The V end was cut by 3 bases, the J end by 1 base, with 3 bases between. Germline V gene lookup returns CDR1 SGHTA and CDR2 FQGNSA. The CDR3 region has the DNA TGTGCCAGCAGCTTCGGGAACACTGAAGCTTTCTTT. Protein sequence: CASSFGNTEAFF.

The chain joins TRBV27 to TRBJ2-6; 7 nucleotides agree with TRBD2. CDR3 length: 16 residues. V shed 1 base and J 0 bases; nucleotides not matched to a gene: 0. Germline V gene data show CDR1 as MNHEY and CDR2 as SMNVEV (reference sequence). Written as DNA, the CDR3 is TGTGCCAGCAGTTTATGGGAGGGCTCTGGGGCCAACGTCCTGACTTTC. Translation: CASSLWEGSGANVLTF.

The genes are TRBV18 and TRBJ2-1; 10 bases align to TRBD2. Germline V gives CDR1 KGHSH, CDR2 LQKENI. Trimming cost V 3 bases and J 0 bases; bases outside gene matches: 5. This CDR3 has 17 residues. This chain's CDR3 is CASSPLSSGSSYNEQFF. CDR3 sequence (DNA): TGTGCCAGCTCACCTCTTTCTAGCGGGAGCTCCTACAATGAGCAGTTCTTC.

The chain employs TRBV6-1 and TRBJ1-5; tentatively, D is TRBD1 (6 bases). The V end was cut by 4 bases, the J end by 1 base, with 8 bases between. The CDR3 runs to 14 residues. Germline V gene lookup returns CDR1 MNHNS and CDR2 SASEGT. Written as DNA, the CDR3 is TGTGCCAGCAGTGGGACAGCCAGCAATCAGCCCCAGCATTTT. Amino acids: CASSGTASNQPQHF.

In DNA form, the CDR3 reads TGTGCCAGCAGCCCCACTAGGGAGCAGTACTTC. Its translation is CASSPTREQYF. The chain employs TRBV28 and TRBJ2-7; weak D call: TRBD2 (5 bases). CDR1 MDHEN and CDR2 SYDVKM come from the germline V gene. The CDR3 runs 11 residues. Trimming stripped 6 bases from V and 7 bases from J, with 10 bases between.

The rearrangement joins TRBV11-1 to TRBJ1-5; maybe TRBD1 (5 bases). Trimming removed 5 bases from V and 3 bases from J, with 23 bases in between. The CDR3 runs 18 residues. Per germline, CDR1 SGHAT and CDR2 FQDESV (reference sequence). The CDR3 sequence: CASSPTTQTTENNQPQHF. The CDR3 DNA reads TGTGCCAGCAGCCCCACCACTCAGACGACAGAAAACAATCAGCCCCAGCATTTT.

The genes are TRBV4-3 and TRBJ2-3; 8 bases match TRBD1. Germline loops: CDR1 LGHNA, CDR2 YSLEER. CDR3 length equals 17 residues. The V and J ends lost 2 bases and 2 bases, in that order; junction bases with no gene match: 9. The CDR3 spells CASSQRGQVGLTDTQYF. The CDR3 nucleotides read TGCGCCAGCAGCCAAAGGGGACAGGTCGGACTCACAGATACGCAGTATTTT.

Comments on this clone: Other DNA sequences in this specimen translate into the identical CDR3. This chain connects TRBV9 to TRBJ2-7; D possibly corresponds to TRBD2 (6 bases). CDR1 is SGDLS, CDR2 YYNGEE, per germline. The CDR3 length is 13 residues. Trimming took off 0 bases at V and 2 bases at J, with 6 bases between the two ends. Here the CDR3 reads CASSVGTTYEQYF. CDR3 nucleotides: TGTGCCAGCAGCGTAGGGACTACCTACGAGCAGTACTTC.

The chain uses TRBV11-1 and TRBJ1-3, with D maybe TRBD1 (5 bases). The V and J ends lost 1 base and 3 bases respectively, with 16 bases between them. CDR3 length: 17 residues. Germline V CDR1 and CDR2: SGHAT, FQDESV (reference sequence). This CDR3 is CASSLEGLHPFGNTIYF. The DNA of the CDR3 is TGTGCCAGCAGCTTAGAGGGACTGCACCCCTTTGGAAACACCATATATTTT.

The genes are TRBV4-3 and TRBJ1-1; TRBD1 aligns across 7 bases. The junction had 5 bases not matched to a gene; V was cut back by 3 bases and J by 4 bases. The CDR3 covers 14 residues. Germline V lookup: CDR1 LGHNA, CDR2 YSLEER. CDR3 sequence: CASSQETGSTEAFF. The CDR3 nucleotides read TGCGCCAGCAGCCAGGAGACAGGGAGCACTGAAGCTTTCTTT.

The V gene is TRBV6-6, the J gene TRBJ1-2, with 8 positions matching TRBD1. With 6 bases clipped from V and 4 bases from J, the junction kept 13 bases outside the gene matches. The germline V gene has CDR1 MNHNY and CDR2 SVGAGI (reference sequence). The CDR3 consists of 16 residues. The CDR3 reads CASRGLFGTGSYGYTF. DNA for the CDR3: TGTGCCAGCAGGGGATTATTCGGGACAGGTTCCTATGGCTACACCTTC.

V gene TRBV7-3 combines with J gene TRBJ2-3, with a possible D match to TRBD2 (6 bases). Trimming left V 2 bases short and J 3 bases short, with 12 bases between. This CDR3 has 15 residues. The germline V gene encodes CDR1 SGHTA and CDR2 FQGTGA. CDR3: CASSLGAGRTDTQYF. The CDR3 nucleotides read TGTGCCAGCAGCTTAGGGGCGGGAAGGACAGATACGCAGTATTTT.

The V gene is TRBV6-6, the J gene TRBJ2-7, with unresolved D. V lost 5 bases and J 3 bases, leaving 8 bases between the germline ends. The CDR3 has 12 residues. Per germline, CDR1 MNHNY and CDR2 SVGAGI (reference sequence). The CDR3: CASSPRGYEQYF. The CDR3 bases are TGTGCCAGCAGTCCCCGCGGCTACGAGCAGTACTTC.

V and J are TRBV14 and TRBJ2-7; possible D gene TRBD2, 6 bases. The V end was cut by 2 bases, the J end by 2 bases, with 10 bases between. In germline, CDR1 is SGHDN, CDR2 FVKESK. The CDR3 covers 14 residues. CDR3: CASSQQRVPYEQYF. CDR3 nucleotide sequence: TGTGCCAGCAGCCAACAGCGGGTTCCCTACGAGCAGTACTTC.

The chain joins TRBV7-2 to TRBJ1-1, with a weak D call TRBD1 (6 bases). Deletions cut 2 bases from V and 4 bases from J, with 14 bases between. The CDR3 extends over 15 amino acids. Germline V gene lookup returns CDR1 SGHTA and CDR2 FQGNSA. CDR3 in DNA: TGTGCCAGCAGCTTACAACCCGGGACAAGCACTGAAGCTTTCTTT. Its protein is CASSLQPGTSTEAFF.

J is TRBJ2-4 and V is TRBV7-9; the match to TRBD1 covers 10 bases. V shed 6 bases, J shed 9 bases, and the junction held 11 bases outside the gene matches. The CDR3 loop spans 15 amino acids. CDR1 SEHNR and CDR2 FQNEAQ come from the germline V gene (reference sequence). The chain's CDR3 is CASSRDRGPEFIQYF. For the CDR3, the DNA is TGTGCCAGCAGTAGAGACAGGGGGCCGGAATTCATTCAGTACTTC.

CDR3 amino acids: CASSVASAGDTDTQYF. CDR3 DNA sequence: TGTGCCAGCAGCGTAGCTTCCGCGGGAGACACAGATACGCAGTATTTT. This chain joins TRBV9 and TRBJ2-3; TRBD2 aligns across 7 bases. The CDR3 is 16 amino acids. CDR1 SGDLS and CDR2 YYNGEE come from the germline V gene. V shed 0 bases, J shed 2 bases, and the junction held 6 bases outside the gene matches.

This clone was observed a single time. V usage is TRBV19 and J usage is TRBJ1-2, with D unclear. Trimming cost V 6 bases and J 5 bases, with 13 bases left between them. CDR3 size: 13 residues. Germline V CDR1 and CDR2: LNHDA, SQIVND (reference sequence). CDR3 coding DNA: TGTGCCAGTAGCGCCGCGAATTGGTATGGCTACACCTTC. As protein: CASSAANWYGYTF.